This entry describes one TCR beta chain. Its antigen is not identified. This entry is derived from a study of PD-L1 blockade in urothelial cancer. About the study: When blood samples were assessed, the median T cell count was around 150,000.

Assay: immunoSEQ multiplex PCR; the TCRdb copy retains only in-frame clones and omits some. The sample contains around 70,000 clones, roughly 90% of which appear only once. Described time point: pretreatment peripheral blood. Germline loops: CDR1 SGHRS, CDR2 YFSETQ. The CDR3 covers 14 residues. Trimming removed 4 bases from V and 10 bases from J, with 20 bases in between. Study results and caveats: Durable-benefit patients expanded tumor-associated blood clones more at 3 weeks.

The gene calls are TRBV5-1 and TRBJ2-5; tentatively, D is TRBD1 (6 bases). The clonotype was recovered from a man between 70 and 80 years old with urothelial cancer. This sample comprised PBMCs, obtained around atezolizumab (anti-PD-L1) treatment. CDR3 nucleotide sequence: TGCGCCAGCAGCGTCTTCAACAGGGTGCCGGGCCAGTACTTC. The encoded protein is CASSVFNRVPGQYF.